Listed below are T cell receptor beta chains from one sample, sequenced in a study of blood T cell repertoires in COVID-19. The method was immunoSEQ multiplex PCR; TCRdb's version includes in-frame clones alone and lacks a portion of them. The sample comprises more than 300,000 clones, around 91% of which are singletons, and more than 3% rests with the top ten. Sequenced material: peripheral blood. The source is a woman in her late teens or twenties who had recovered from COVID-19. The CDR3 runs from the conserved cysteine through the conserved F or W. D genes are given only for firm matches. Size is stated for part of the rows, as once, few or many counts, or as a class when the clone is expanded.

j_gene,len,abundance,v_gene,d_gene,CDR3aa,CDR3nt
TRBJ1-1,17,-,TRBV9,TRBD1,CASSVEGQGAMNTEAFF,TGTGCCAGCAGCGTAGAAGGGCAGGGGGCTATGAACACTGAAGCTTTCTTT
TRBJ1-1,14,-,TRBV7-9,-,CASSESGWSTEAFF,TGTGCCAGCAGCGAGTCGGGTTGGAGCACTGAAGCTTTCTTT
TRBJ2-1,16,-,TRBV3-1/TRBV3-2,TRBD2,CASSQDRGGNYNEQFF,TGTGCCAGCAGCCAAGATCGGGGGGGGAACTACAATGAGCAGTTCTTC
TRBJ2-1,18,-,TRBV11-3,TRBD2,CASSPPRGGAGTYNEQFF,TGTGCCAGCAGCCCCCCAAGGGGAGGGGCGGGGACCTACAATGAGCAGTTCTTC
TRBJ1-3,16,-,TRBV9,TRBD1,CASSVGQGATGNTIYF,TGTGCCAGCAGCGTCGGACAGGGGGCAACAGGAAACACCATATATTTT
TRBJ2-1,17,-,TRBV24-1,TRBD2,CATSEPTSGSSYNEQFF,TGTGCCACCAGTGAACCGACTAGCGGGAGCTCCTACAATGAGCAGTTCTTC
TRBJ1-1,14,-,TRBV29-1,TRBD1,CSATPGGRGTEAFF,TGCAGCGCCACCCCAGGGGGCCGGGGGACTGAAGCTTTCTTT
TRBJ2-3,14,-,TRBV11-3,-,CASSRSDFADTQYF,TGTGCCAGCAGCCGTTCGGACTTCGCAGATACGCAGTATTTT
TRBJ1-2,15,few,TRBV4-3,-,CASSQRTGTRNGYTF,TGCGCCAGCAGCCAGCGAACCGGGACAAGAAACGGCTACACCTTC
TRBJ2-1,19,-,TRBV24-1,-,CATSDSLPQDSVSYNEQFF,TGTGCCACCAGTGACTCTCTCCCGCAGGACAGCGTCTCCTACAATGAGCAGTTCTTC
TRBJ2-5,14,-,TRBV2,-,CASYEFGGRETQYF,TGTGCCAGCTACGAGTTCGGAGGGCGGGAGACCCAGTACTTC
TRBJ1-5,15,once,TRBV9,TRBD1,CASSEGTGGNQPQHF,TGTGCCAGCAGCGAAGGGACAGGGGGCAATCAGCCCCAGCATTTT
TRBJ1-5,16,once,TRBV5-1,TRBD1,CASSPSGTGNNQPQHF,TGCGCCAGCAGCCCTTCCGGGACAGGGAATAATCAGCCCCAGCATTTT
TRBJ2-5,15,-,TRBV3-1/TRBV3-2,-,CASSGGRPLRETQYF,TGTGCCAGCAGTGGTGGGAGGCCCCTCCGAGAGACCCAGTACTTC
TRBJ2-1,15,few,TRBV27,-,CASSPRQGGYNEQFF,TGTGCCAGCAGTCCTCGACAGGGAGGTTACAATGAGCAGTTCTTC
TRBJ2-3,15,-,TRBV5-4,TRBD2,CASSTRTSGGNTQYF,TGTGCCAGCAGCACCAGGACTAGCGGAGGGAATACGCAGTATTTT
TRBJ1-1,14,-,TRBV10-3,-,CAISESRGPTEAFF,TGTGCCATCAGTGAGTCGAGAGGGCCCACTGAAGCTTTCTTT
TRBJ1-6,15,-,TRBV14,-,CASSPTGYSNSPLHF,TGTGCCAGCAGCCCTACGGGATATAGTAATTCACCCCTCCACTTT
TRBJ1-5,13,-,TRBV25-1,TRBD1,CASSRTGAQPQHF,TGTGCCAGCAGTAGGACAGGGGCTCAGCCCCAGCATTTT
TRBJ1-2,14,-,TRBV19,-,CASSIAPPDYGYTF,TGTGCCAGTAGTATAGCCCCCCCGGACTATGGCTACACCTTC
TRBJ1-1,14,-,TRBV4-1,-,CASSPSEGNTEAFF,TGCGCCAGCAGCCCGTCGGAGGGAAACACTGAAGCTTTCTTT
TRBJ1-1,15,few,TRBV7-2,-,CASSLGVGVNTEAFF,TGTGCCAGCAGCTTAGGGGTAGGAGTGAACACTGAAGCTTTCTTT
TRBJ1-2,14,-,TRBV19,-,CASRWGRGRLGYTF,TGTGCCAGTAGGTGGGGCAGGGGAAGATTGGGCTACACCTTC
TRBJ2-1,15,-,TRBV4-2,TRBD2,CASSQGTSGINEQFF,TGTGCCAGCAGCCAAGGGACTAGCGGTATCAATGAGCAGTTCTTC
TRBJ1-2,12,-,TRBV6-5,-,CASSYSGYGYTF,TGTGCCAGCAGTTACTCCGGGTATGGCTACACCTTC
TRBJ2-3,15,-,TRBV9,TRBD1,CASSSTGGLTDTQYF,TGTGCCAGCAGCTCAACAGGGGGCCTCACAGATACGCAGTATTTT
TRBJ1-1,14,-,TRBV7-9,-,CASSSRGRVAEAFF,TGTGCCAGCAGCTCCCGAGGGCGGGTAGCTGAAGCTTTCTTT
TRBJ2-5,13,-,TRBV5-4,-,CASSTDSEETQYF,TGTGCCAGCAGTACGGACTCCGAAGAGACCCAGTACTTC
TRBJ1-2,14,-,TRBV2,TRBD1,CASSEADRVYGYTF,TGTGCCAGCAGTGAAGCGGACAGGGTATATGGCTACACCTTC
TRBJ1-6,15,-,TRBV19,TRBD1,CASSVRTGEESPLHF,TGTGCCAGTAGTGTTAGGACAGGGGAGGAATCACCCCTCCACTTT
TRBJ2-6,15,-,TRBV27,-,CASSSEVSGANVLTF,TGTGCCAGCAGTTCAGAAGTCTCTGGGGCCAACGTCCTGACTTTC
TRBJ1-5,15,-,TRBV7-9,-,CASSLGQGKNQPQHF,TGTGCCAGCAGCTTAGGGCAGGGGAAAAATCAGCCCCAGCATTTT
TRBJ2-2,14,-,TRBV9,-,CASSAAPGQEELFF,TGTGCCAGCAGCGCCGCACCGGGACAAGAGGAGCTGTTTTTT
TRBJ1-1,12,-,TRBV6-2/TRBV6-3,-,CASSQGAPEAFF,TGTGCCAGCAGTCAAGGGGCGCCCGAAGCTTTCTTT
TRBJ2-5,15,-,TRBV11-3,-,CASSRRQGGRETQYF,TGTGCCAGCAGCCGAAGACAGGGAGGTCGAGAGACCCAGTACTTC
TRBJ2-5,15,-,TRBV24-1,-,CATSNAGRQQETQYF,TGTGCCACCAGCAACGCCGGCCGACAGCAAGAGACCCAGTACTTC
TRBJ2-3,16,-,TRBV24-1,-,CATSDRRRTSTDTQYF,TGTGCCACCAGTGATCGGAGACGTACTAGCACAGATACGCAGTATTTT
TRBJ2-1,14,once,TRBV5-4,TRBD2,CASSLKRGNNEQFF,TGTGCCAGCAGCTTGAAGCGGGGGAACAATGAGCAGTTCTTC
TRBJ1-2,13,-,TRBV19,TRBD1,CASSWGQVLGYTF,TGTGCCAGTAGTTGGGGACAGGTACTCGGCTACACCTTC
TRBJ2-5,16,-,TRBV20-1,-,CSASYLSAGPGETQYF,TGCAGTGCTAGTTATCTTTCGGCAGGGCCAGGAGAGACCCAGTACTTC
TRBJ1-1,13,-,TRBV11-2,-,CASLPRGSTEAFF,TGTGCCAGCTTACCCCGGGGGAGCACTGAAGCTTTCTTT
TRBJ2-5,14,-,TRBV5-4,-,CATLAGPNQETQYF,TGTGCCACCCTCGCGGGACCGAACCAAGAGACCCAGTACTTC
TRBJ1-3,16,-,TRBV5-5,TRBD1,CASSARQGLTGNTIYF,TGTGCCAGCAGCGCTAGACAGGGTCTTACCGGAAACACCATATATTTT
TRBJ1-5,14,-,TRBV5-1,-,CASSLRGGIQPQHF,TGCGCCAGCAGCCTGAGGGGGGGTATTCAGCCCCAGCATTTT
TRBJ2-1,15,-,TRBV6-5,TRBD2,CASSPTSGTYNEQFF,TGTGCCAGCAGCCCGACTAGCGGGACCTACAATGAGCAGTTCTTC
TRBJ1-1,11,-,TRBV19,-,CASILNTEAFF,TGTGCCAGTATCTTGAACACTGAAGCTTTCTTT
TRBJ2-1,16,-,TRBV19,-,CASSSSDIISYNEQFF,TGTGCCAGTAGTAGTTCGGACATAATATCCTACAATGAGCAGTTCTTC
TRBJ1-1,16,-,TRBV6-5,-,CASSYSNRRVSTEAFF,TGTGCCAGCAGTTACTCGAATCGGCGGGTGAGCACTGAAGCTTTCTTT
TRBJ2-1,16,-,TRBV24-1,TRBD2,CATSVALAGEYNEQFF,TGTGCCACCAGTGTGGCCTTAGCGGGGGAATACAATGAGCAGTTCTTC
TRBJ2-5,14,-,TRBV29-1,TRBD2,CSVTRLAGMETQYF,TGCAGCGTTACGCGACTAGCGGGTATGGAGACCCAGTACTTC
TRBJ2-1,16,-,TRBV6-5,-,CASSSGASRMYNEQFF,TGTGCCAGCAGTTCCGGAGCTAGTCGGATGTACAATGAGCAGTTCTTC